These 8 T cell receptor beta chains came from one sample sequenced in a study of CD8 T cells in ankylosing spondylitis. Each CDR3 protein gets one entry after TCRdb re-called the 5' RACE reads with MiXCR. Here the sample spans under 200,000 distinct CDR3 sequences, approximately 10% being singletons. Source material: blood, either unsorted or a sorted T cell fraction (not recorded which). All receptors derive from a male donor with ankylosing spondylitis or in good health (not recorded which).

This clonotype was counted a few times. The rearrangement uses TRBV12-3 or TRBV12-4 and TRBJ2-1; the match to TRBD2 covers 8 bases. The CDR3 contains 17 residues. V was clipped by 3 bases and J by 1 base; unmatched bases: 8. The CDR3 DNA is TGTGCCAGCAGTTTCGGGGGGGGGATCCGTTCCTACAATGAGCAGTTCTTC. Protein sequence: CASSFGGGIRSYNEQFF.

This clonotype was counted ten times or more. The chain uses TRBV9 and TRBJ1-1, with D perhaps TRBD1 (5 bases). CDR3 size: 15 residues. Trimming took off 3 bases at V and 1 base at J, with 13 bases between the two ends. Germline CDR1 is SGDLS and CDR2 is YYNGEE. CDR3 in amino acids: CASSGGTVANTEAFF. The CDR3 bases are TGTGCCAGCAGCGGGGGGACGGTCGCGAACACTGAAGCTTTCTTT.

This clonotype was seen a single time. A much larger clone lies a single base off, so this may be a read error. V gene TRBV29-1 combines with J gene TRBJ2-7; D unresolved. V was clipped by 5 bases and J by 0 bases, with 11 bases between them. The germline CDR1 and CDR2 sequences are SQVTM and ANQGSEA. This CDR3 has 13 residues. CDR3 sequence (DNA): TGCAGCGTTAAAAGGCGGTACTCCTACGAGCAGTACTTC. Protein: CSVKRRYSYEQYF.

This clonotype was seen many times. This chain links TRBV6-5 with TRBJ1-4; D ambiguous. V gave up 0 bases and J gave up 5 bases, with 13 bases separating them. The germline V gene encodes CDR1 MNHEY and CDR2 SVGAGI. This CDR3 has 16 amino acids. The CDR3 DNA follows: TGTGCCAGCAGTTACTCTCCGGGCCAACCCAATGAAAAACTGTTTTTT. Encoded protein: CASSYSPGQPNEKLFF.

This clonotype appeared many times. The J gene is TRBJ1-4, the V gene TRBV5-1; 9 bases fit TRBD1. This CDR3 is 15 amino acids long. Germline V CDR1 and CDR2: SGHRS, YFSETQ. Unmatched junction bases numbered 4, after V lost 3 bases and J lost 4 bases. CDR3 region: CASSSGTGLNEKLFF. The CDR3 nucleotides are TGCGCCAGCAGCTCCGGGACAGGGCTTAATGAAAAACTGTTTTTT.

This clonotype was seen at least ten times. The V and J genes are TRBV6-1 and TRBJ2-1; D may match TRBD1 or TRBD2 (6 bases each). The CDR3 has 11 residues. Germline-derived CDR1 and CDR2 are MNHNS and SASEGT. The DNA for the CDR3 is TGTATCCAGGAGGGGGGCAATGAGCAGTTCTTC. This translates into CIQEGGNEQFF.

J is TRBJ2-1 and V is TRBV7-2, with unresolved D. Trimming removed 5 bases from V and 6 bases from J, with 17 bases in between. The V gene's germline CDR1 is SGHTA and CDR2 FQGNSA. The CDR3 length is 15 residues. The CDR3 DNA reads as TGTGCCAGCAGCCCCACCGGAAGGAGTAGCAATGAGCAGTTCTTC. This sequence encodes CASSPTGRSSNEQFF. The full variable domain, its missing parts supplied by reference TRBV7-2 and TRBJ2-1, is GAGVSQSPSNKVTEKGKDVELRCDPISGHTALYWYRQSLGQGLEFLIYFQGNSAPDKSGLPSDRFSAERTGGSVSTLTIQRTQQEDSAVYLCASSPTGRSSNEQFFGPGTRLTVL.

This clonotype showed up many times. The chain recombines TRBV19 with TRBJ1-5, with D perhaps TRBD1 (5 bases). Trimming stripped 5 bases from V and 7 bases from J, with 12 bases between. CDR1 LNHDA and CDR2 SQIVND come from the germline V gene (reference sequence). The CDR3 extends over 13 amino acids. Written as DNA, the CDR3 is TGTGCCAGTAGTGTTCTCCGGGGGCAGCCCCAGCATTTT. Protein sequence: CASSVLRGQPQHF. The full variable domain, in which reference TRBV19 and TRBJ1-5 provide the parts outside the CDR3, is DGGITQSPKYLFRKEGQNVTLSCEQNLNHDAMYWYRQDPGQGLRLIYYSQIVNDFQKGDIAEGYSVSREKKESFPLTVTSAQKNPTAFYLCASSVLRGQPQHFGDGTRLSIL.